This record concerns one TCR beta chain sequence. Germline V gives CDR1 SGHTA, CDR2 FQGNSA. The V gene lost 6 bases and the J gene lost 1 base, with 12 bases spanning the gap. This CDR3 contains 14 residues. The sample is drawn from a study of T cells in Graves' hyperthyroidism and ophthalmopathy. At the level of the study: Peripheral blood specimens were obtained at initial diagnosis, prior to any treatment.

Amplification yielded TCR beta CDR3 regions, with RNA transcripts as the source. TCR CDR3 regions were first amplified by RT-PCR with HTBI primers. TCRdb re-called the multiplex PCR reads with MiXCR, one entry per CDR3 protein. The table has 100,000 to 130,000 distinct CDR3 sequences, more than 15% seen once; the top ten hold 40% to 50%. The chain joins TRBV7-2 to TRBJ1-1; the D gene is possibly TRBD1 (5 bases). This TCR derives from a woman aged 45-60 years with Graves' hyperthyroidism. Sequences were obtained from blood. The CDR3 DNA sequence: TGTGCCAGCAGGTCGGGACGGACGAACACTGAAGCTTTCTTT. Amino acids: CASRSGRTNTEAFF.